This T cell receptor (beta chain) was found in a study of early T cells in non-severe SARS-CoV-2 infection. Study-level background: Sequencing of bulk RNA from unsorted whole blood was done, without chain pairing.

The length of the CDR3 is 14 residues. Germline V gene sequence: CDR1 SGHNT, CDR2 YYREEE (reference sequence). Trimming cost V 3 bases and J 7 bases, with 16 bases left between them. TCRdb reprocessed the 5' RACE reads with MiXCR, giving one entry per CDR3 protein. The data show under 70,000 distinct CDR3 sequences, roughly 13% seen once. This clonotype showed up just a few times. The chain employs TRBV5-4 and TRBJ1-1; no clear D gene. The sequence came from an adult who was a healthcare worker with PCR-confirmed SARS-CoV-2 infection or an uninfected control (not recorded which). Source material: whole blood. Here the CDR3 reads CASSSLGKEIEAFF. The CDR3 DNA reads TGTGCCAGCAGCTCATTGGGAAAAGAGATTGAAGCTTTCTTT.